This T cell receptor (beta chain) was recovered during a study of blood T cell repertoires in COVID-19. Study in general: Samples of COVID-19 (acute and convalescent) were obtained from the United States, Italy and Spain. Nucleic acid was either cDNA or gDNA, and it came from T cells, B-cell-depleted T cells, or PBMCs.

In the authors' workflow: Researchers report that nucleated cell counts were estimated from reference gene primer amplification. The data were produced by immunoSEQ multiplex PCR, yet TCRdb's version contains in-frame clones alone and is incomplete. V, J and clone size are taken as reported in that table, and D and trimming were inferred from the DNA itself. The sample comprises about 240,000 clones, about four fifths of which are singletons, and approximately 10% rests with the top ten. The CDR3 runs 15 residues. Trimming at V came to 3 bases and at J to 0 bases, leaving 4 bases not matched to a gene. Germline lookup yields CDR1 SGHNT and CDR2 YYREEE (reference sequence).

Sequencing was performed on peripheral blood. The TCR was taken from a woman older than 75 with acute or convalescent COVID-19. The chain is built from TRBV5-4 and TRBJ2-3; TRBD1 matches at 7 bases. CDR3 region: CASSSTGSSTDTQYF. The CDR3 DNA follows: TGTGCCAGCAGCTCGACAGGGTCTAGCACAGATACGCAGTATTTT. Based on the CDR3 plus reference TRBV5-4 and TRBJ2-3, the full variable domain is ETGVTQSPTHLIKTRGQQVTLRCSSQSGHNTVSWYQQALGQGPQFIFQYYREEENGRGNFPPRFSGLQFPNYSSELNVNALELDDSALYLCASSSTGSSTDTQYFGPGTRLTVL.